What follows are 3 T cell receptor beta chains derived from one specimen sequenced in a study of control samples from healthy donors and cancer patients. Sequencing was performed with immunoSEQ multiplex PCR; in TCRdb, only in-frame clones are kept and a portion is missing. The sample contains some 140,000 clones, 92% of which appear only once. Sequenced input: blood. The origin of the receptors is a young man in good health.

This chain's CDR3 is CASTLGQGRGSPLHF. CDR3 nucleotides: TGCGCCAGCACCCTCGGCCAGGGTCGGGGTTCACCCCTCCACTTT. The V call is TRBV10-2, the J call TRBJ1-6; maybe TRBD1 (5 bases). The ends were cut back, 7 bases at V and 9 bases at J, with 19 bases in the middle. The germline CDR1 and CDR2 sequences are WSHSY and SAAADI. CDR3 size: 15 residues.

The rearrangement links TRBV5-1 to TRBJ2-7, with D maybe TRBD1 (5 bases). Germline CDR1 and CDR2: SGHRS and YFSETQ. The length of the CDR3 is 14 residues. Trimming stripped 2 bases from V and 9 bases from J, with 18 bases between. The CDR3 is CASSFRRDSPLQYF. The CDR3 DNA is TGCGCCAGCAGCTTTCGTCGCGACAGCCCTTTGCAGTACTTC.

The chain has TRBV19 and TRBJ2-1, with 9 positions matching TRBD1. The V and J ends lost 7 bases and 9 bases, in that order; junction bases with no gene match: 7. The CDR3 contains 13 residues. The germline gives CDR1 LNHDA, CDR2 SQIVND (reference sequence). CDR3 protein: CASTPGTGPEQFF. CDR3 in DNA: TGTGCCAGTACCCCCGGGACAGGGCCTGAGCAGTTCTTC.